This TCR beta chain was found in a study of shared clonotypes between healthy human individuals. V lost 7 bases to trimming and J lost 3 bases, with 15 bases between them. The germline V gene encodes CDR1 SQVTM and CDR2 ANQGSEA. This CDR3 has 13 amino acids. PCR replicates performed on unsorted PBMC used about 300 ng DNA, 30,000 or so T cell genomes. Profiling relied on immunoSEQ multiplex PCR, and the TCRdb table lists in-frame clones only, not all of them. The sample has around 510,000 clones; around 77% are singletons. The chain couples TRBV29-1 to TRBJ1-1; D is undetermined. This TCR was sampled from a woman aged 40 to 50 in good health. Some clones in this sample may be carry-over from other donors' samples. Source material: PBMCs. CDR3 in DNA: TGCAGCGCCGTGGTAGGTCGGGACACTGAAGCTTTCTTT. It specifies CSAVVGRDTEAFF.